The 10 T cell receptor beta chains in this list originate from one sample, sequenced in a study of CD8 T cells in ankylosing spondylitis. TCRdb re-called the 5' RACE reads with MiXCR, one entry per CDR3 protein. The sample contains roughly 160,000 distinct CDR3 sequences, 9.5% to 13% of which appear only once. Sequencing input: blood, either unsorted or a sorted T cell fraction (not recorded which). The origin of the receptors is a male donor with ankylosing spondylitis or in good health (not recorded which).

The chain is built from TRBV19 and TRBJ1-3; unclear D gene. CDR1 is LNHDA and CDR2 is SQIVND in the germline V gene (reference sequence). V lost 5 bases and J lost 8, with 7 bases in between. The CDR3 totals 11 residues. CDR3 sequence reads: CASSLTHTIYF. The CDR3 DNA reads TGTGCCAGTAGTCTCACTCACACCATATATTTT.

A word on this clonotype: This may come from a read error, since a much larger clone is one base off. The V and J genes are TRBV5-1 and TRBJ2-1; 13 positions agree with TRBD2. This CDR3 is built from 16 residues. Germline CDR1 and CDR2: SGHRS and YFSETQ. In DNA, the CDR3 is TGCGCCAGCAGCTTGGGGGGACTAGCGGGAACCGATGAGCAGCTCTTC. Protein: CASSLGGLAGTDEQLF.

This clonotype was seen a handful of times. V and J are TRBV10-3 and TRBJ1-5, with 7 bases identical to TRBD1. This CDR3 has 14 amino acids. J was trimmed by 8 bases and V by 2 bases; bases with no gene match: 6. The V gene's germline CDR1 is ENHRY and CDR2 SYGVKD. The CDR3: CAISERGGKEPQHF. CDR3 DNA sequence: TGTGCCATCAGTGAGAGAGGGGGCAAGGAGCCCCAGCATTTT.

This clonotype has ten or more counts. The chain employs TRBV10-3 and TRBJ2-4, with D tentatively TRBD2 (6 bases). The CDR3 is made up of 13 amino acids. Trimming cost V 3 bases and J 7 bases, with 10 bases left between them. Germline V lookup: CDR1 ENHRY, CDR2 SYGVKD. The CDR3 region has the DNA TGTGCCATCAGTGAAGGCGGGACGAACATTCAGTACTTC. It encodes CAISEGGTNIQYF.

Many counts were recorded for this clonotype. The chain has TRBV6-2 or TRBV6-3 and TRBJ2-2, with a possible D match to TRBD1 (6 bases). Between the trimmed V and J ends, which lost 4 bases and 5 bases, there was a span of 17 bases. The CDR3 extends over 16 amino acids. In germline, CDR1 is MNHEY, CDR2 SVGEGT. Written as DNA, the CDR3 is TGTGCCAGCAGTTTCACAGACAGGTCAGGGACCGGGGAGCTGTTTTTT. Translating it yields CASSFTDRSGTGELFF.

The chain employs TRBV6-1 and TRBJ2-5, with TRBD1 identical over 11 bases. In germline, CDR1 is MNHNS, CDR2 SASEGT. The J segment lost 5 bases and the V segment lost 4 bases, leaving 9 bases of the junction unmatched. This CDR3 is built from 16 residues. The CDR3 region has the DNA TGTGCCAGCAGTGGCGGGACAGGGGGTGTGGGGGAGACCCAGTACTTC. This codes for CASSGGTGGVGETQYF.

This clonotype was counted ten times or more. The chain recombines TRBV20-1 with TRBJ1-1, with D tentatively TRBD1 (5 bases). V was clipped by 0 bases and J by 1 base, with 15 bases between them. The CDR3 has 16 amino acids. CDR1 is DFQATT and CDR2 is SNEGSKA in the germline V gene (reference sequence). The CDR3 here is CSAREAGPGWNTEAFF. CDR3 bases: TGCAGTGCTAGAGAAGCGGGGCCAGGATGGAACACTGAAGCTTTCTTT.

The chain joins TRBV29-1 to TRBJ2-1; 12 positions agree with TRBD2. From germline, CDR1 is SQVTM and CDR2 ANQGSEA. The V segment lost 4 bases and the J segment 0 bases; nucleotides outside the gene matches: 16. This CDR3 comprises 20 residues. The CDR3 spells CSVVQTSGSSFLSSYNEQFF. CDR3 bases: TGCAGCGTTGTCCAGACTAGCGGGAGTTCTTTTCTGAGCTCCTACAATGAGCAGTTCTTC.

This clonotype was found many times. The chain joins TRBV5-1 to TRBJ2-7; 10 bases map to TRBD2. Germline trimming cut 4 bases from V and 5 bases from J; bases unmatched to any gene: 3. Germline loops: CDR1 SGHRS, CDR2 YFSETQ. The CDR3 has 13 amino acids. In DNA form, the CDR3 reads TGCGCCAGCAGCCATCTAGCGGGAGACGAGCAGTACTTC. Translated: CASSHLAGDEQYF.

This chain links TRBV7-8 with TRBJ2-1; maybe TRBD1 (5 bases). Trimming removed 1 base at V and 2 bases at J, with 9 bases between. The CDR3 is 15 amino acids. Germline V gene sequence: CDR1 SGHVS, CDR2 FQNEAQ. The CDR3 sequence is CASSLEQGTYNEQFF. Here the CDR3 DNA reads TGTGCCAGCAGCTTAGAGCAGGGAACCTACAATGAGCAGTTCTTC.